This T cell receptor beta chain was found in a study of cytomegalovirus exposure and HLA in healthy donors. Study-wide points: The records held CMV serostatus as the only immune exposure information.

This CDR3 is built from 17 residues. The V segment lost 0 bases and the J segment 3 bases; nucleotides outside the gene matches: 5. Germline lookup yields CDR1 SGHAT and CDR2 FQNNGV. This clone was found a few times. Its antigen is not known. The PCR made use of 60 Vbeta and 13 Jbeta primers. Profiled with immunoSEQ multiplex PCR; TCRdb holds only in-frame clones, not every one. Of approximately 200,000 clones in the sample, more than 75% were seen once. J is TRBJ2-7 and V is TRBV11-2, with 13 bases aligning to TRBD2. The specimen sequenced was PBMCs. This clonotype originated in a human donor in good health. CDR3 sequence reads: CASSLELAGGPIYEQYF. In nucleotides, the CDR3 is TGTGCCAGCAGCTTAGAACTAGCGGGAGGGCCCATCTACGAGCAGTACTTC.